This T cell receptor beta chain was documented in a study of regulatory T cells in long-lasting Graves disease. Whole-study findings and limits: Persistent-disease Graves' patients showed less TCR diversity than new cases.

Trimming stripped 3 bases from V and 2 bases from J, with 14 bases between. Germline V gene sequence: CDR1 MNHGY, CDR2 SVAAGI. CDR3 length: 16 amino acids. Construction of the TCR beta libraries employed iRepertoire HTBI primers in conjunction with Arm-PCR of CDR3 regions. TCRdb passed the multiplex PCR reads through MiXCR, listing each CDR3 protein once. The data show roughly 440,000 distinct CDR3 sequences, roughly 15% seen once. This clonotype was seen at least ten times. Its antigen is still unknown. This sample's time point: newly diagnosed GD, antithyroid drugs for less than 3 months. Researchers made the TCR library from RNA that was extracted from PBMCs. Separately, the same data were catalogued under a study of T cells in Graves' hyperthyroidism and ophthalmopathy.

The source of this sequence is a woman under 30 with Graves disease. The chain joins TRBV6-9 to TRBJ2-1, with D maybe TRBD2 (5 bases). This material consisted of peripheral blood mononuclear cells (PBMCs), taken at new diagnosis, from a patient treated with antithyroid drugs. CDR3 DNA: TGTGCCAGCAGTTACCTGGGAGTGCAGACCTACAATGAGCAGTTCTTC. It encodes CASSYLGVQTYNEQFF.